This T cell receptor (beta chain) is drawn from a study of human thymus T cells. Notes on the study in general: Repertoires sampled from thymus and blood appeared biased in V and J gene usage.

Turning to this clone: Its target is unknown.

Generated by immunoSEQ multiplex PCR, the TCRdb table keeps only in-frame clones and is missing some. The profile shows 57,000 or so clones, roughly 94% of them singletons. Infants served as donors; they were healthy and Finnish and were having corrective surgery for congenital heart defects. Only four of the eight donors provided a roughly 0.45-1 mL blood sample. Unmatched junction bases numbered 11, after V lost 4 bases and J lost 2 bases. Germline lookup yields CDR1 MNHEY and CDR2 SMNVEV (reference sequence). This CDR3 has 17 residues. The sequence came from a boy in the first two years of life with a congenital heart defect but otherwise immunologically healthy. V is TRBV27 and J is TRBJ2-5; 9 nucleotides align to TRBD2. Material: blood. The chain's CDR3 is CASSSLLSGGIQETQYF. The CDR3 coding sequence is TGTGCCAGCAGTTCCCTGTTAAGCGGGGGGATTCAAGAGACCCAGTACTTC.